Sequencing of this T cell receptor beta chain was carried out in a study of T cells in Graves' hyperthyroidism and ophthalmopathy. Findings of the study overall: Researchers found most expanded thyroid clonotypes above 0.001 in blood as well.

Ophthalmopathy cases met thresholds of Clinical Activity Score at least 3, NOSPECS grade at least 4 and duration under 3 months. Investigators excluded patients with uncontrolled infection, other autoimmune disease, pregnancy or lactation. The authors obtained PBMCs from around 11 ml of fresh peripheral blood. Amplification of TCR beta CDR3 regions was performed using RNA transcripts as template. A set of HTBI primers served as the primers for a first-round RT-PCR of the TCR CDR3. TCRdb independently ran MiXCR on the multiplex PCR reads; one entry per CDR3 protein. The sample includes 640,000 or so distinct CDR3 sequences, about 14% seen only once; the top ten take 3.5% to 4.5%. A note on this clonotype: Its target is unknown.

The TCR originated in a woman aged 40 to 49 with Graves' ophthalmopathy. Sequenced: blood.

CDR3 protein: CASSDIETGLRPYEQYF. For the CDR3, the DNA is TGTGCCAGCAGTGACATAGAGACCGGGTTAAGACCCTACGAGCAGTACTTC. The chain couples TRBV6-4 to TRBJ2-7; the D is unclear. The CDR3 length is 17 residues. In germline, CDR1 is MRHNA, CDR2 SNTAGT. V lost 2 bases, J lost 2 bases, and 19 bases lay in between.